The text below deals with one TCR beta chain. Its target is unknown. Together with a sample-barcoded 5' primer, a J-beta primer mix was included in a second PCR lasting about 6 to 11 cycles. TCRdb passed the 5' RACE reads through MiXCR, listing each CDR3 protein once. There are some 900,000 distinct CDR3 sequences in the sample; roughly 43% occur only once, and over 10% lies in the top ten. This CDR3 has 17 amino acids. CDR1 is DFQATT and CDR2 is SNEGSKA in the germline V gene (reference sequence). V shed 1 base and J shed 2 bases, with 18 bases lying between them. The data belong to a study of blood T cells in healthy people across ages. Study conclusions and caveats: Getting older went along with TCR beta diversity per million T cells dropping roughly linearly.

The sequence was collected from a man younger than 40 in good health. Sequenced material: blood. The rearrangement joins TRBV20-1 to TRBJ2-1; D might be TRBD2 (6 bases). The CDR3 nucleotides are TGCAGTGCTAGAGGTTGGGTCGCCGGGGAGGCCTACAATGAGCAGTTCTTC. Its translation: CSARGWVAGEAYNEQFF.